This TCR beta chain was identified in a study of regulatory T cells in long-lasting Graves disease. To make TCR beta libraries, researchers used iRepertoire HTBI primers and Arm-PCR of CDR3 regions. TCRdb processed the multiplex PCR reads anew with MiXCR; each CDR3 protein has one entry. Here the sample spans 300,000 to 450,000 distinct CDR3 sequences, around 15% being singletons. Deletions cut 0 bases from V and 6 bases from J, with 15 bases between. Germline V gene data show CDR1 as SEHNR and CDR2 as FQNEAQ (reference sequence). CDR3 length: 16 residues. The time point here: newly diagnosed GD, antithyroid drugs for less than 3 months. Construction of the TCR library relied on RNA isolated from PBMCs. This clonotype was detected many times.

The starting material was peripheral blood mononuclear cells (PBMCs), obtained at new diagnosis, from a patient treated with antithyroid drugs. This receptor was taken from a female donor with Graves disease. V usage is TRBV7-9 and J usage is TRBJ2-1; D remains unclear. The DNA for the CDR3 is TGTGCCAGCAGCTTAGCAGCTAACTATAATCCCAATGAGCAGTTCTTC. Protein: CASSLAANYNPNEQFF.